Presented here are 7 T cell receptor beta chains from one specimen sequenced in a study of blood T cell repertoires in COVID-19. Profiled with immunoSEQ multiplex PCR; TCRdb holds only in-frame clones, not every one. Altogether under 150,000 clones are present, approximately 85% being singletons, with the ten largest covering about 5.5%. Sequencing input: peripheral blood. The receptors here all came from a woman aged 60-70 years with COVID-19, enrolled during active disease.

This clone showed up just a few times. V and J are TRBV6-4 and TRBJ2-1; D is perhaps TRBD2 (5 bases). Germline CDR1 MRHNA, CDR2 SNTAGT. This CDR3 has 13 amino acids. Trimming took off 0 bases at V and 10 bases at J, with 10 bases between the two ends. The CDR3 loop reads CASSDSDGGEQFF. The CDR3 DNA sequence: TGTGCCAGCAGTGACTCTGACGGAGGCGAGCAGTTCTTC.

The count of this clone is one. A clone one base away is much larger, so this may be a read error. The chain is built from TRBV11-3 and TRBJ1-1, with D unclear. Per germline, CDR1 SGHNT and CDR2 YENEEA. The V gene lost 1 base and the J gene lost 1 base, with 4 bases spanning the gap. The CDR3 extends over 13 amino acids. This CDR3 is CASSLAGNTEAFF. CDR3 coding DNA: TGTGCCAGCAGCTTAGCGGGGAACACTGAAGCTTTCTTT.

The chain links TRBV19 to TRBJ1-3, with a tentative D call TRBD1 (6 bases). The ends were cut back, 8 bases at V and 0 bases at J, with 20 bases in the middle. This CDR3 is built from 17 residues. Germline V gene sequence: CDR1 LNHDA, CDR2 SQIVND (reference sequence). This chain's CDR3 is CASPPLRGALSGNTIYF. CDR3 DNA: TGTGCCAGTCCCCCCCTGCGGGGGGCTCTCTCTGGAAACACCATATATTTT.

DNA of the CDR3: TGTGCCAGTAGTCCACACTCCGGGACAGGGGGGTTTCGCAATTCACCCCTCCACTTT. Residues: CASSPHSGTGGFRNSPLHF. V usage is TRBV19 and J usage is TRBJ1-6, with 11 bases fitting TRBD1. This CDR3 spans 19 amino acids. Germline CDR1 reads LNHDA; CDR2 reads SQIVND (reference sequence). V shed 5 bases, J shed 7 bases, and the junction held 16 bases outside the gene matches. Full variable domain (missing parts from reference TRBV19 and TRBJ1-6): DGGITQSPKYLFRKEGQNVTLSCEQNLNHDAMYWYRQDPGQGLRLIYYSQIVNDFQKGDIAEGYSVSREKKESFPLTVTSAQKNPTAFYLCASSPHSGTGGFRNSPLHFGNGTRLTVT.

This clone was seen only a few times. The rearrangement links TRBV19 to TRBJ1-5, with 12 nucleotides matching TRBD1. In germline, CDR1 is LNHDA, CDR2 SQIVND (reference sequence). The J segment lost 7 bases and the V segment lost 7 bases, leaving 14 bases of the junction unmatched. This CDR3 is 17 amino acids long. The CDR3 bases are TGTGCCAGTACCCAGGGGGGACAGGGGGCAGTTAGACAGCCCCAGCATTTT. Translation: CASTQGGQGAVRQPQHF.

This chain joins TRBV7-2 and TRBJ2-7; possibly TRBD1 for D (6 bases). The CDR3 extends over 15 amino acids. Per germline, CDR1 SGHTA and CDR2 FQGNSA. V shed 4 bases and J shed 5 bases, with 18 bases lying between them. This CDR3 is CASSYPPGALNEQYF. CDR3 coding DNA: TGTGCCAGCAGCTACCCCCCAGGGGCGCTTAACGAGCAGTACTTC.

This clone was found a few times. This chain connects TRBV9 to TRBJ1-2, with 12 bases fitting TRBD1. V lost 0 bases to trimming and J lost 14 bases; unmatched junction nucleotides: 14. Per the germline V gene, CDR1 is SGDLS and CDR2 is YYNGEE. CDR3 length: 16 amino acids. CDR3 in DNA: TGTGCCAGCAGCGTAGCTGGCCGCCTGGGACAGGGGGCAAGGACCTTC. It translates to CASSVAGRLGQGARTF.